The 16 T cell receptor beta chains presented below share a single source sample, sequenced in a study of cytomegalovirus exposure and HLA in healthy donors. Primers included in the PCR were 60 Vbeta and 13 Jbeta primers. Repertoires were generated with immunoSEQ multiplex PCR, while TCRdb's copy carries only in-frame clones and drops some. The sample has 65,000 to 90,000 clones, and its top ten clones hold roughly 2.6%. The sequenced material came from PBMCs. The receptor source for this set is a female donor in good health and CMV-seropositive.

The chain carries TRBV6-1 and TRBJ1-5; 8 bases are a match to TRBD1. The V gene's germline CDR1 is MNHNS and CDR2 SASEGT. The CDR3 is made up of 18 amino acids. The ends lost 4 bases at V and 4 bases at J; junction bases unmatched: 15. CDR3 protein: CASSAGGRVESGNQPQHF. The DNA of the CDR3 is TGTGCCAGCAGTGCAGGGGGCCGGGTTGAGTCCGGGAATCAGCCCCAGCATTTT.

The rearrangement links TRBV12-5 to TRBJ2-2, with 8 bases that match TRBD2. The CDR3 runs 20 residues. V lost 3 bases, J lost 0 bases, and 15 bases stayed unmatched. CDR1 and CDR2 (germline): LGHNT, FRNRAP. The CDR3 DNA reads as TGTGCTAGTGGTTTCAACCCCAAGAAAGCGGGGGCCACGAACACCGGGGAGCTGTTTTTT. Translation gives CASGFNPKKAGATNTGELFF.

This chain connects TRBV27 to TRBJ2-7; TRBD1 agrees at 8 bases. The trim removed 3 bases at V and 4 bases at J, leaving 8 bases unmatched. The CDR3 contains 15 residues. Germline V gene sequence: CDR1 MNHEY, CDR2 SMNVEV (reference sequence). CDR3 region: CASSLDRASPYEQYF. In nucleotides, the CDR3 is TGTGCCAGCAGTTTGGACAGGGCTTCCCCTTACGAGCAGTACTTC.

This sequence joins TRBV28 and TRBJ1-4; possibly TRBD1 for D (6 bases). The germline V gene encodes CDR1 MDHEN and CDR2 SYDVKM. The CDR3 covers 14 residues. Trimming pared 5 bases from V and 8 bases from J, leaving 15 bases between. CDR3 residues: CASSPPGGPEKLFF. CDR3 nucleotide sequence: TGTGCCAGCAGTCCCCCTGGGGGCCCAGAAAAACTGTTTTTT.

V is TRBV5-1 and J is TRBJ2-1; 11 nucleotides line up with TRBD2. The germline V gene encodes CDR1 SGHRS and CDR2 YFSETQ. The CDR3 contains 16 residues. The trim removed 3 bases at V and 2 bases at J, leaving 4 bases unmatched. The CDR3 loop is CASSSLAGVAYNEQFF. DNA for the CDR3: TGCGCCAGCAGCTCACTAGCGGGAGTCGCCTACAATGAGCAGTTCTTC.

The chain joins TRBV9 to TRBJ2-2; TRBD1 matches at 11 bases. The length of the CDR3 is 16 residues. From germline, CDR1 is SGDLS and CDR2 YYNGEE. The J segment lost 4 bases and the V segment lost 4 bases, leaving 6 bases of the junction unmatched. CDR3: CASSPAGTGGTGELFF. As DNA, the CDR3 is TGTGCCAGCAGCCCTGCGGGGACAGGGGGCACCGGGGAGCTGTTTTTT.

CDR3 sequence: CASSQDLGGGAHEQFF. Written as DNA, the CDR3 is TGTGCCAGCAGCCAAGATTTGGGCGGGGGGGCCCATGAGCAGTTCTTC. The chain links TRBV4-2 to TRBJ2-1; TRBD2 aligns across 9 bases. This CDR3 spans 16 amino acids. CDR1 and CDR2 from the germline V gene are LGHNA and YNFKEQ. V lost 0 bases and J lost 8; bases outside the gene matches: 8.

The chain uses TRBV5-1 and TRBJ1-2; D is possibly TRBD1 (5 bases). The CDR3 is 13 residues long. V was pared by 5 bases and J by 4 bases, with 12 bases between. The germline gives CDR1 SGHRS, CDR2 YFSETQ. The CDR3 nucleotides are TGCGCCAGCAGTTTACAGGATACCTATGGCTACACCTTC. This translates into CASSLQDTYGYTF.

V usage is TRBV27 and J usage is TRBJ2-7; TRBD1 is a possible D gene (5 bases). Trimming shortened V by 1 base and J by 5 bases, and 15 bases separated the two germline ends. Germline V gives CDR1 MNHEY, CDR2 SMNVEV (reference sequence). This CDR3 has 15 residues. CDR3 amino acids: CASSLLGQGVDEQYF. DNA of the CDR3: TGTGCCAGCAGTTTATTGGGTCAGGGTGTCGACGAGCAGTACTTC.

V is TRBV19 and J is TRBJ2-2, with TRBD1 identical over 8 bases. Trimming took 5 bases from V and 3 from J; bases not matched to a gene: 14. The CDR3 extends over 18 amino acids. The germline V gene has CDR1 LNHDA and CDR2 SQIVND (reference sequence). This CDR3 reads CASSLRLGQGFYTGELFF. The DNA of the CDR3 is TGTGCCAGTAGTCTCCGTTTAGGACAGGGTTTTTACACCGGGGAGCTGTTTTTT.

This chain connects TRBV28 to TRBJ1-2, with D hard to call. Trimming shortened V by 5 bases and J by 5 bases, and 12 bases separated the two germline ends. The germline gives CDR1 MDHEN, CDR2 SYDVKM. This CDR3 region has 13 residues. CDR3 amino acids: CASSPSQAYGYTF. CDR3 in DNA: TGTGCCAGCAGTCCTTCCCAGGCTTATGGCTACACCTTC.

CDR3 loop: CASRGASVYEQYF. CDR3 nucleotide sequence: TGCGCCAGCCGTGGGGCTAGCGTATACGAGCAGTACTTC. The V gene is TRBV5-1, the J gene TRBJ2-7, with a weak D call TRBD2 (6 bases). The CDR3 spans 13 residues. Trimming took off 7 bases at V and 4 bases at J, with 15 bases between the two ends. CDR1 is SGHRS and CDR2 is YFSETQ in the germline V gene. The full variable domain, completed using reference TRBV5-1 and TRBJ2-7, is KAGVTQTPRYLIKTRGQQVTLSCSPISGHRSVSWYQQTPGQGLQFLFEYFSETQRNKGNFPGRFSGRQFSNSRSEMNVSTLELGDSALYLCASRGASVYEQYFGPGTRLTVT.

This sequence joins TRBV28 and TRBJ2-7, with 11 bases identical to TRBD2. Germline CDR1 reads MDHEN; CDR2 reads SYDVKM. This CDR3 comprises 15 residues. V gave up 5 bases and J gave up 5 bases; unmatched junction bases: 8. The CDR3 DNA reads TGTGCCAGCAGTCTTAGCCTGGGACTAGCGGACGAGCAGTACTTC. Protein product: CASSLSLGLADEQYF.

The rearrangement uses TRBV9 and TRBJ2-2; D may be TRBD2 (6 bases). V gave up 2 bases and J gave up 6 bases, with 17 bases separating them. The CDR3 runs to 16 residues. In germline, CDR1 is SGDLS, CDR2 YYNGEE. The CDR3 DNA follows: TGTGCCAGCAGCGTGGGGGAAACAGGAGGGTCCGGGGAGCTGTTTTTT. It yields the protein CASSVGETGGSGELFF. Looking up the rest from reference TRBV9 and TRBJ2-2 gives the full variable domain: DSGVTQTPKHLITATGQRVTLRCSPRSGDLSVYWYQQSLDQGLQFLIQYYNGEERAKGNILERFSAQQFPDLHSELNLSSLELGDSALYFCASSVGETGGSGELFFGEGSRLTVL.

V usage is TRBV18 and J usage is TRBJ2-7, with 7 bases fitting TRBD2. V lost 3 bases and J lost 2; bases outside the gene matches: 10. This CDR3 has 16 amino acids. Germline CDR1 is KGHSH and CDR2 is LQKENI. CDR3 protein: CASSPYSGPGPYEQYF. For the CDR3, the DNA is TGTGCCAGCTCACCTTATAGCGGGCCTGGTCCCTACGAGCAGTACTTC.

This chain uses TRBV6-4 with TRBJ1-1; possibly TRBD1 for D (6 bases). The CDR3 covers 13 residues. Germline CDR1 is MRHNA and CDR2 is SNTAGT. Trimming took 4 bases from V and 5 from J, leaving 11 bases between them. The CDR3 loop is CASSAGTGTEAFF. The DNA for the CDR3 is TGTGCCAGCAGTGCAGGCACAGGGACTGAAGCTTTCTTT.